This T cell receptor (beta chain) comes out of a study of regulatory T cells in long-lasting Graves disease. Combining iRepertoire HTBI primers with Arm-PCR of CDR3 regions, the authors built TCR beta libraries. Authors' analysis steps: Across samples, 60 or so TRBV and about 15 TRBJ segments were found. MiXCR, run by TCRdb on the multiplex PCR reads, gives a single entry per CDR3 protein. The V and J calls and clone size are TCRdb's, not the authors'. The table has a few hundred thousand distinct CDR3 sequences, around 22% seen once; the top ten hold around 24%. Noted time point: persistent/refractory GD, antithyroid drugs over 5 years with positive TRAb. Generation of the TCR library employed RNA extracted from PBMCs. The peripheral blood volume drawn was 8.5 to 9 milliliters, and it was collected into EDTA tubes. As concerns this clonotype: What it recognizes is unknown.

Per germline, CDR1 SQVTM and CDR2 ANQGSEA. The CDR3 has 13 amino acids. V lost 7 bases, J lost 3 bases, and 16 bases lay in between. Findings of the study overall: Tissue studied was limited to peripheral blood, excluding thyroid tissue. Sharing of public clonotypes was greater in persistent patients (under 3,000) than in new patients (around 890).

This receptor was identified in a female donor with Graves disease. Here the sequenced sample was peripheral blood mononuclear cells (PBMCs), taken when the disease was refractory, from a patient treated with antithyroid drugs. The chain links TRBV29-1 to TRBJ2-7; possibly TRBD2 for D (5 bases). This CDR3 is CSGWLVGDYEQYF. CDR3 in DNA: TGCAGCGGCTGGCTAGTGGGAGACTACGAGCAGTACTTC.